This passage covers 18 T cell receptor beta chains from one sample sequenced in a study of radiation and T cells in renal cell carcinoma. Only in-frame clones appear in the TCRdb table, and some are missing; sequencing was by immunoSEQ multiplex PCR. The table lists tens of thousands of clones, less than 85% of them singletons. Time point described: blood 2 weeks post-SBRT. Sample treatment: 15 Gy SBRT to primary tumor, nephrectomy 4 weeks later. This sample comprised blood, obtained from a patient whose treatment included radiotherapy and nephrectomy. The receptor source for this set is a woman between 65 and 79 years old with renal cell carcinoma.

V gene TRBV5-1 combines with J gene TRBJ1-2; D might be TRBD1 (5 bases). This CDR3 is 16 amino acids long. The germline gives CDR1 SGHRS, CDR2 YFSETQ. Trimming removed 2 bases at V and 2 bases at J, with 16 bases between. Here the CDR3 reads CASSFLFGGANYGYTF. The CDR3 bases are TGCGCCAGCAGCTTCCTTTTCGGAGGGGCGAACTATGGCTACACCTTC.

In this sample, this clone turned up once. This sequence joins TRBV6-5 and TRBJ2-1; tentatively, D is TRBD1 (6 bases). V shed 8 bases and J shed 1 base, with 15 bases lying between them. The CDR3 runs 15 residues. CDR1 and CDR2 (germline): MNHEY, SVGAGI. CDR3 loop: CASQTYRVSYNEQFF. The CDR3 nucleotides read TGTGCCAGCCAGACTTACAGGGTATCCTACAATGAGCAGTTCTTC.

The V and J genes are TRBV5-4 and TRBJ2-5, with TRBD1 as a possible D gene (6 bases). The CDR3 loop spans 15 amino acids. Germline lookup yields CDR1 SGHNT and CDR2 YYREEE (reference sequence). V was shortened by 0 bases and J by 7 bases, with 16 bases between the two germline ends. The CDR3 DNA follows: TGTGCCAGCAGCTTGGGACAGGTCCCCTTCGGGACCCAGTACTTC. Amino acids: CASSLGQVPFGTQYF.

This clone occurred once. The J gene is TRBJ2-3, the V gene TRBV10-3; D is unclear. V lost 3 bases, J lost 6 bases, and 4 bases lay in between. CDR1 is ENHRY and CDR2 is SYGVKD in the germline V gene. The CDR3 loop spans 11 amino acids. DNA for the CDR3: TGTGCCATCAGTGATTTGGATACGCAGTATTTT. Encoded protein: CAISDLDTQYF.

The rearrangement links TRBV19 to TRBJ2-1; D unclear. Germline lookup yields CDR1 LNHDA and CDR2 SQIVND (reference sequence). V gave up 8 bases and J gave up 8 bases, with 10 bases separating them. This CDR3 is built from 11 residues. The CDR3 loop is CASLGTDEQFF. CDR3 DNA sequence: TGTGCCAGTTTAGGAACGGATGAGCAGTTCTTC.

For the CDR3, the DNA is TGTGCCAGCAGTGAAGTTGGGTCGGGAGTGAAAAATGAGCAGTTCTTC. Its translation: CASSEVGSGVKNEQFF. V and J are TRBV6-1 and TRBJ2-1; tentative D call: TRBD2 (6 bases). CDR3 length equals 16 residues. The V end lost 1 base, the J end lost 7 bases, and 17 bases lay between the germline ends. CDR1 MNHNS and CDR2 SASEGT come from the germline V gene.

The chain has TRBV27 and TRBJ2-6; the D gene is possibly TRBD1 (5 bases). CDR3 length equals 15 residues. Germline V gene lookup returns CDR1 MNHEY and CDR2 SMNVEV (reference sequence). The V and J ends lost 6 bases and 2 bases respectively, with 11 bases between them. The CDR3 reads CASSPRVTGANVLTF. CDR3 sequence (DNA): TGTGCCAGCAGCCCCAGGGTAACTGGGGCCAACGTCCTGACTTTC.

The CDR3 region is CASRSKRLITEAFF. CDR3 in DNA: TGTGCAAGTCGCAGTAAGAGGCTGATCACTGAAGCTTTCTTT. This rearrangement joins TRBV12-2 to TRBJ1-1. TRBV12-2 constitutes a pseudogene. This CDR3 has 14 amino acids.

This clone appeared once. The chain recombines TRBV15 with TRBJ1-5; D is perhaps TRBD1 (6 bases). In germline, CDR1 is LNHNV, CDR2 YYDKDF (reference sequence). The CDR3 runs 15 residues. V was shortened by 6 bases and J by 3 bases, with 15 bases between the two germline ends. CDR3 protein: CATRDGGAVNQPQHF. CDR3 nucleotide sequence: TGTGCCACCAGAGACGGGGGGGCTGTCAATCAGCCCCAGCATTTT.

The chain uses TRBV30 and TRBJ2-3; 10 positions match TRBD2. Trimming at V came to 0 bases and at J to 3 bases, leaving 9 bases not matched to a gene. The CDR3 is 17 residues long. Germline values: CDR1 GTSNPN, CDR2 SVGIG (reference sequence). The CDR3 DNA sequence: TGTGCCTGGAGTGTAGCGGCTAGCGGGAGTGTGACAGATACGCAGTATTTT. Translation: CAWSVAASGSVTDTQYF.

The V call is TRBV5-4, the J call TRBJ2-6; D is unclear. The CDR3 runs to 15 residues. The germline gives CDR1 SGHNT, CDR2 YYREEE (reference sequence). The ends were cut back, 0 bases at V and 2 bases at J, with 6 bases in the middle. The CDR3 loop reads CASSLGSPGANVLTF. Written as DNA, the CDR3 is TGTGCCAGCAGCTTGGGTAGCCCTGGGGCCAACGTCCTGACTTTC.

This clone was found once. The chain has TRBV2 and TRBJ2-5; D possibly matches TRBD1 or TRBD2 (7 bases each). Germline-derived CDR1 and CDR2 are SNHLY and FYNNEI. V lost 10 bases and J 9 bases, leaving 15 bases between the germline ends. The CDR3 runs 11 residues. The CDR3 here is CATQGGVAQYF. CDR3 coding DNA: TGTGCCACGCAGGGGGGGGTTGCCCAGTACTTC.

This rearrangement joins TRBV5-1 to TRBJ1-1, with TRBD1 identical over 7 bases. V lost 4 bases and J lost 0; bases outside the gene matches: 6. CDR1 and CDR2 (germline): SGHRS, YFSETQ. There are 15 residues in the CDR3. CDR3 sequence: CASSPPQGMNTEAFF. The DNA of the CDR3 is TGCGCCAGCAGCCCCCCACAGGGGATGAACACTGAAGCTTTCTTT.

The chain is built from TRBV27 and TRBJ2-7; 13 positions match TRBD2. After removal of 7 bases from V and 2 bases from J, the junction contained 8 bases not matched to a gene. Per the germline V gene, CDR1 is MNHEY and CDR2 is SMNVEV (reference sequence). The length of the CDR3 is 16 residues. CDR3 in DNA: TGTGCCAGCACCGGGACTAGCGGGATCCAGCCCTACGAGCAGTACTTC. Amino acid sequence: CASTGTSGIQPYEQYF.

V and J are TRBV5-1 and TRBJ2-1, with D perhaps TRBD2 (5 bases). Trimming left V 4 bases short and J 4 bases short, with 12 bases between. The germline V gene has CDR1 SGHRS and CDR2 YFSETQ. CDR3 length: 14 residues. CDR3 sequence: CASSTGNQYNEQFF. The CDR3 region has the DNA TGCGCCAGCAGCACCGGGAACCAATACAATGAGCAGTTCTTC.

This clone has a single count. The chain uses TRBV19 and TRBJ1-2; no reliable D call. The germline V gene encodes CDR1 LNHDA and CDR2 SQIVND (reference sequence). The length of the CDR3 is 13 residues. Deletions cut 4 bases from V and 2 bases from J, with 8 bases between. The CDR3 DNA follows: TGTGCCAGTAGTAGCAGGAGGAACTATGGCTACACCTTC. Residues: CASSSRRNYGYTF.

The chain employs TRBV7-9 and TRBJ1-1; 10 nucleotides align to TRBD1. CDR3 size: 15 residues. Trimming took 5 bases from V and 0 from J; bases not matched to a gene: 3. CDR1 is SEHNR and CDR2 is FQNEAQ in the germline V gene (reference sequence). CDR3 residues: CASSRDRGLNTEAFF. As DNA, the CDR3 is TGTGCCAGCAGCCGTGACAGGGGGCTGAACACTGAAGCTTTCTTT.

The chain employs TRBV6-5 and TRBJ2-5; D is unclear. This CDR3 comprises 11 residues. Trimming shortened V by 7 bases and J by 5 bases, and 8 bases separated the two germline ends. The germline CDR1 and CDR2 sequences are MNHEY and SVGAGI. For the CDR3, the DNA is TGTGCCAGCACCGCCCTGGAGACCCAGTACTTC. The encoded protein is CASTALETQYF.